This T cell receptor beta chain was captured in a study of graft-versus-host responses after intestinal transplantation. Study-level background: All recipients were transplanted with multivisceral, liver-intestinal, or isolated intestinal grafts.

Turning to this clone: Its antigen is as yet unknown.

The CDR3 length is 13 residues. Germline assignment: CDR1 MNHNY and CDR2 SVGAGI (reference sequence). The V end lost 2 bases, the J end lost 5 bases, and 9 bases lay between the germline ends. Study-level points and caveats: Allografts of patients with graft-donor T cell macrochimerism showed high graft-versus-host to host-versus-graft clone ratios. Circulating GvH clones peaking coincided with falling HvG clones soon after transplant. GvH clones surfaced in recipient marrow, some emerging earlier in ileum or blood.

Data came from immunoSEQ multiplex PCR; TCRdb stores just in-frame clones and leaves some out. The sample gives some 25,000 clones, 85% to 95% of which show up once; just under 2% is in the top ten. The chain joins TRBV6-6 to TRBJ1-2, with D perhaps matching TRBD1 (5 bases). This TCR was recovered from a human patient who received an intestinal transplant, so some T cells may come from the graft donor. The source material was PBMCs, sampled roughly 38 days after intestinal transplant. The CDR3 reads CASSYGGIYGYTF. The DNA for the CDR3 is TGTGCCAGCAGTTACGGGGGGATATATGGCTACACCTTC.